The source of this T cell receptor beta chain is a study of regulatory T cells in long-lasting Graves disease. Researchers made TCR beta libraries by using iRepertoire HTBI primers and running Arm-PCR on CDR3 regions. Using its own MiXCR run on the multiplex PCR reads, TCRdb lists one record per CDR3 protein. This table has about 440,000 distinct CDR3 sequences, roughly 15% appearing once. The time point: newly diagnosed GD, antithyroid drugs for less than 3 months. PBMC RNA served as the TCR library source. After removal of 6 bases from V and 8 bases from J, the junction contained 11 bases not matched to a gene. Germline V gene lookup returns CDR1 MNHEY and CDR2 SMNVEV (reference sequence). The CDR3 is 16 amino acids. This clonotype was counted at least ten times. The data also belong to a second study, concerning T cells in Graves' hyperthyroidism and ophthalmopathy. Per that study: Not enrolled were patients with uncontrolled infection, other autoimmune disease, pregnancy or lactation. Diagnoses used clinical symptoms, serum thyroxine and TRAb, thyroid ultrasound and orbital computed tomography. Most thyroid clonotypes expanded above 0.001 were also detected in blood.

The chain is built from TRBV27 and TRBJ2-1; 12 positions agree with TRBD1. The sequenced sample was peripheral blood mononuclear cells (PBMCs), obtained at new diagnosis, from a patient treated with antithyroid drugs. The receptor was isolated from a woman between 18 and 29 years old with Graves disease. DNA of the CDR3: TGTGCCAGCAGACAGCCCGGGACAGGGGGCGAAGATGAGCAGTTCTTC. Residues: CASRQPGTGGEDEQFF.